Below are 11 T cell receptor beta chains sequenced from a single sample in a study of T cells in Graves' hyperthyroidism and ophthalmopathy. It was RNA transcripts that yielded the amplified TCR beta CDR3 regions. First-round RT-PCR with HTBI primers amplified the TCR CDR3 region. Each CDR3 protein gets one entry after TCRdb re-called the multiplex PCR reads with MiXCR. The sample has some 98,000 distinct CDR3 sequences, around 37% seen once; the top ten hold 10% to 13%. What was sequenced was peripheral blood or thyroid tissue (not recorded which). These receptors all stem from a woman younger than 45 with Graves' hyperthyroidism.

Notes on this clonotype: A read error may produce the germline difference seen at one junction end. The chain combines TRBV7-9 with TRBJ2-2; 7 nucleotides agree with TRBD1. The CDR3 has 17 amino acids. Germline V gene lookup returns CDR1 SEHNR and CDR2 FQNEAQ (reference sequence). CDR3 coding DNA: TGTGCCAGCAGCCCACCCCCGGGACAGACGAACACCGTGGAGCCGTTTTTT. It specifies CASSPPPGQTNTVEPFF.

In regard to this clonotype: At one end, the junction sequence differs from germline, possibly due to a read error. CDR3 bases: TGTGCCTGCAGTTTGAGTGGACAGTGGGTAGTTCGAGGCTACACCTTC. This sequence encodes CACSLSGQWVVRGYTF. The chain recombines TRBV25-1 with TRBJ1-2; the D gene is possibly TRBD1 (6 bases). CDR3 length: 16 residues. CDR1 is MGHDK and CDR2 is SYGVNS in the germline V gene.

This chain uses TRBV20-1 with TRBJ1-1, with TRBD1 matching 10 bases. J was trimmed by 1 base and V by 2 bases; bases with no gene match: 4. Germline-derived CDR1 and CDR2 are DFQATT and SNEGSKA (reference sequence). The CDR3 is made up of 15 amino acids. The DNA of the CDR3 is TGCAGTGCTAGACCCGGACAGGGGGGGAACACTGAAGCTTTCTTT. Translated: CSARPGQGGNTEAFF.

Points on this clonotype: A read error may account for a junction end that differs from germline. This sequence joins TRBV7-8 and TRBJ1-3; D gene unclear. Germline-derived CDR1 and CDR2 are SGHVS and FQNEAQ. The CDR3 runs to 11 residues. The CDR3 sequence: CASRSGNAIYF. DNA of the CDR3: TGTGCCAGCCGCTCTGGAAACGCCATATATTTT.

The chain couples TRBV6-5 to TRBJ1-1; D unclear. The CDR3 spans 14 residues. V was trimmed by 10 bases and J by 1 base, leaving 16 bases between them. Per germline, CDR1 MNHEY and CDR2 SVGAGI. In DNA form, the CDR3 reads TGTGCCACCACCGAAGGGCGGCCGAACACTGAAGCTTTCTTT. Translating gives CATTEGRPNTEAFF.

J is TRBJ2-5 and V is TRBV20-1; 13 positions match TRBD2. The germline gives CDR1 DFQATT, CDR2 SNEGSKA (reference sequence). The CDR3 spans 16 residues. J lost 3 bases, V lost 8 bases, and 12 bases had no gene match. CDR3 residues: CSTTGLAGVGEETQYF. The CDR3 nucleotides are TGCAGTACAACCGGACTAGCGGGAGTAGGTGAAGAGACCCAGTACTTC.

This clonotype was detected ten times or more. Given a much more abundant clone one base away, this may be a read error. The CDR3 loop reads CASSVGLRGGLGVYEQYF. Here the CDR3 DNA reads TGTGCCAGCAGCGTAGGACTCAGGGGAGGCTTGGGGGTCTACGAGCAGTACTTC. The chain uses TRBV9 and TRBJ2-7; D might be TRBD1 or TRBD2, each matching 6 bases. The CDR3 length is 18 residues. Trimming took off 0 bases at V and 3 bases at J, with 22 bases between the two ends. CDR1 and CDR2 from the germline V gene are SGDLS and YYNGEE.

Details on this clonotype: The junction departs from germline at one end; a sequencing error may be responsible. The chain carries TRBV20-1 and TRBJ1-5; 10 positions agree with TRBD1. The germline V gene encodes CDR1 DFQATT and CDR2 SNEGSKA (reference sequence). The CDR3 extends over 14 amino acids. The CDR3 protein is CSASPDRGDQPQHF. In DNA, the CDR3 is TGCAGTGCTAGCCCGGACAGGGGGGATCAGCCCCAGCACTTT.

With regard to this clonotype: One end of the junction does not line up with germline, which may come from a read error. The chain is built from TRBV28 and TRBJ1-1; TRBD1 matches at 7 bases. CDR1 and CDR2 from the germline V gene are MDHEN and SYDVKM. The CDR3 has 14 residues. As DNA, the CDR3 is TGTGCCAGCAGACCAGGGGGGGGTTTCGCTGAAGCTTCCTTT. Encoded protein: CASRPGGGFAEASF.

This clonotype was observed many times. V is TRBV7-8 and J is TRBJ2-5; weak D call: TRBD1 (6 bases). CDR1 and CDR2 from the germline V gene are SGHVS and FQNEAQ. This CDR3 comprises 14 residues. V lost 3 bases to trimming and J lost 5 bases, with 13 bases between them. CDR3 sequence (DNA): TGTGCCAGCAGCTTCTCAGGGGCTAGCGAGACCCAGTACTTC. Amino acids: CASSFSGASETQYF.

The chain carries TRBV30 and TRBJ2-7; D is unresolved. CDR1 GTSNPN and CDR2 SVGIG come from the germline V gene (reference sequence). CDR3 length: 15 residues. V was trimmed by 2 bases and J by 7 bases, leaving 21 bases between them. The CDR3 is CAWSRLRLSAREQYF. CDR3 nucleotides: TGTGCCTGGAGTCGTCTCCGGCTGAGTGCTCGAGAGCAGTACTTC.